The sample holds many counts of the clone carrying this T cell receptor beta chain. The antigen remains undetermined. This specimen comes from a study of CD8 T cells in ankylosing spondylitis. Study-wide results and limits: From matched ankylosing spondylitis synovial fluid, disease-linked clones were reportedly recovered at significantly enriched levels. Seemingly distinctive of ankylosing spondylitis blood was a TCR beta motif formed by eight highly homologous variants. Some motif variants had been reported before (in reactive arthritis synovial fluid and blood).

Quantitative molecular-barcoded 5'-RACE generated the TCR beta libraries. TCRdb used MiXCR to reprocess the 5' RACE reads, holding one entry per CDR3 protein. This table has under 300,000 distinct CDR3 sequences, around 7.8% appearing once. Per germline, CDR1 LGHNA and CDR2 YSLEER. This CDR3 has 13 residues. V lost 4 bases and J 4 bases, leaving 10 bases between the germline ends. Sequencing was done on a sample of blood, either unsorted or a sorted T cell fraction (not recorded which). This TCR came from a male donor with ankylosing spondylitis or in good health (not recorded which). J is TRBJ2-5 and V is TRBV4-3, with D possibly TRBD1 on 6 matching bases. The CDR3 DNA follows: TGCGCCAGCAGCCTAGTCAGGGGAGAGACCCAGTACTTC. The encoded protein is CASSLVRGETQYF.